This entry features one T cell receptor beta chain sequence. This clonotype was seen at least ten times. Its target antigen remains unknown. No much larger clone is present one base from it, and per-base qualities are unavailable. The time point label corresponds to: blood at routine non-recurrence follow-up after resection. TCR sequencing used whole RNA extracted from tumor and nontumor lung tissue, or from cryopreserved PBMC samples, without cell sorting. A patient was chosen for TCR sequencing only when enough RNA was available from at least two tumor regions. The germline V gene provides CDR1 SGHTA and CDR2 FQGNSA. Between the V and J ends, shortened by 5 bases and 6 bases respectively, the junction contains 17 bases. The CDR3 has 16 amino acids, counting the end cysteine and phenylalanine. CDR3 DNA only is kept here, 48 bases in frame from base 1. The data are from a study of spatial heterogeneity in lung cancer (dated by TCRdb to the late 2010s). Background for the entire study: The donors were 72 patients from the lung TRACERx cohort who had early-stage, untreated non-small cell lung cancer. Follow-up PBMC samples were sequenced whenever available, and the median time to follow-up was around two years after resection. More beta-chain than alpha-chain transcripts were consistently detected, likely reflecting higher beta-chain transcript abundance. In the raw uncorrected reads, each unique combination of TCR and UMI appeared more than ten times on average. In non-small cell lung cancer, the study made a quantitative comparison of TCR alpha and beta repertoires among multiple tumor regions, matched nontumor lung and blood. Nonsynonymous mutation counts, determined by whole-exome sequencing of tumor tissue, were related to TCR repertoire features. At surgery, hundreds of tumor regions, 64 matched nontumor lung samples and 56 PBMC samples were TCR-sequenced for both alpha and beta chains.

Results and caveats for the whole study, not just this receptor: Only approximately 15 patients were included in the comparisons of baseline and follow-up blood repertoires. Ubiquitous expanded tumor TCRs were found in blood more often at tumor resection than at routine follow-up. Confirming at a functional level the hypothesis that regional TCRs recognize regional mutations was considered to require additional single-cell paired TCR alpha and beta sequencing.

The library was made by 5' RACE. This sample was sequenced with a NextSeq 500. In the TCR library protocol, a unique molecular identifier was attached to each TCR cDNA molecule so that PCR and sequencing errors could be corrected. In the authors' own workflow: TCR identification, UMI-based error correction and CDR3 extraction were all carried out with Decombinator tools. TCRs above a frequency of 2 per 1,000, corresponding to the top 1% of the tumor frequency distribution, were defined as expanded. Each repertoire was subsampled 100 times to 5,000 TCRs, after which Renyi diversity was computed with the R vegan package. To build CDR3 similarity networks, amino acid triplet string-kernel similarity was used, and CDR3s were connected when their pairwise similarity was above 0.82. TCRdb cleaned the public reads at Q25 with fastp, built clones with MiXCR and kept in-frame beta chains. Under each unique CDR3 protein, matching rows form one entry showing the most common genes and DNA. The V and J calls reflect TCRdb's pipeline rather than the authors' work. For this sample there are 20,000 or so distinct CDR3 sequences; more than 8.5% appear just once. The ten largest account for 30% to 45% of the sample.

Here the sequenced sample was PBMCs, taken at follow-up. The rearranged chain carries TRBV7-2 and TRBJ1-6; the D gene cannot be resolved reliably. This receptor was identified in a female donor with early-stage non-small cell lung cancer. Here the CDR3 is given as CASSLPRRRINSPLHF. The DNA reads TGTGCCAGCAGCCTCCCCCGACGTCGAATTAATTCACCCCTCCACTTT.